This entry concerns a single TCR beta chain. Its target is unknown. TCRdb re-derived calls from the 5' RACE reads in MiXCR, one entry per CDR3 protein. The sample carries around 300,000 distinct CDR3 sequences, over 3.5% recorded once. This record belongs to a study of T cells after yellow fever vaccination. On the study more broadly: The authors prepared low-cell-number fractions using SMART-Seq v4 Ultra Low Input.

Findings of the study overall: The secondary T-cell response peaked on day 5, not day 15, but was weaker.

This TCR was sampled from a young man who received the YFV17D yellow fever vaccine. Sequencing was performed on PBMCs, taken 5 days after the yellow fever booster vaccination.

CDR3 loop: CASKPDRGLRWDTEAFF. CDR3 in DNA: TGTGCCAGCAAACCCGACAGGGGGCTAAGGTGGGACACTGAAGCTTTCTTT. The rearrangement links TRBV12-3 or TRBV12-4 to TRBJ1-1, with 10 nucleotides matching TRBD1. Losses at the gene ends were 7 bases for V and 3 bases for J; bases not matched to a gene: 14. CDR3 size: 17 residues.